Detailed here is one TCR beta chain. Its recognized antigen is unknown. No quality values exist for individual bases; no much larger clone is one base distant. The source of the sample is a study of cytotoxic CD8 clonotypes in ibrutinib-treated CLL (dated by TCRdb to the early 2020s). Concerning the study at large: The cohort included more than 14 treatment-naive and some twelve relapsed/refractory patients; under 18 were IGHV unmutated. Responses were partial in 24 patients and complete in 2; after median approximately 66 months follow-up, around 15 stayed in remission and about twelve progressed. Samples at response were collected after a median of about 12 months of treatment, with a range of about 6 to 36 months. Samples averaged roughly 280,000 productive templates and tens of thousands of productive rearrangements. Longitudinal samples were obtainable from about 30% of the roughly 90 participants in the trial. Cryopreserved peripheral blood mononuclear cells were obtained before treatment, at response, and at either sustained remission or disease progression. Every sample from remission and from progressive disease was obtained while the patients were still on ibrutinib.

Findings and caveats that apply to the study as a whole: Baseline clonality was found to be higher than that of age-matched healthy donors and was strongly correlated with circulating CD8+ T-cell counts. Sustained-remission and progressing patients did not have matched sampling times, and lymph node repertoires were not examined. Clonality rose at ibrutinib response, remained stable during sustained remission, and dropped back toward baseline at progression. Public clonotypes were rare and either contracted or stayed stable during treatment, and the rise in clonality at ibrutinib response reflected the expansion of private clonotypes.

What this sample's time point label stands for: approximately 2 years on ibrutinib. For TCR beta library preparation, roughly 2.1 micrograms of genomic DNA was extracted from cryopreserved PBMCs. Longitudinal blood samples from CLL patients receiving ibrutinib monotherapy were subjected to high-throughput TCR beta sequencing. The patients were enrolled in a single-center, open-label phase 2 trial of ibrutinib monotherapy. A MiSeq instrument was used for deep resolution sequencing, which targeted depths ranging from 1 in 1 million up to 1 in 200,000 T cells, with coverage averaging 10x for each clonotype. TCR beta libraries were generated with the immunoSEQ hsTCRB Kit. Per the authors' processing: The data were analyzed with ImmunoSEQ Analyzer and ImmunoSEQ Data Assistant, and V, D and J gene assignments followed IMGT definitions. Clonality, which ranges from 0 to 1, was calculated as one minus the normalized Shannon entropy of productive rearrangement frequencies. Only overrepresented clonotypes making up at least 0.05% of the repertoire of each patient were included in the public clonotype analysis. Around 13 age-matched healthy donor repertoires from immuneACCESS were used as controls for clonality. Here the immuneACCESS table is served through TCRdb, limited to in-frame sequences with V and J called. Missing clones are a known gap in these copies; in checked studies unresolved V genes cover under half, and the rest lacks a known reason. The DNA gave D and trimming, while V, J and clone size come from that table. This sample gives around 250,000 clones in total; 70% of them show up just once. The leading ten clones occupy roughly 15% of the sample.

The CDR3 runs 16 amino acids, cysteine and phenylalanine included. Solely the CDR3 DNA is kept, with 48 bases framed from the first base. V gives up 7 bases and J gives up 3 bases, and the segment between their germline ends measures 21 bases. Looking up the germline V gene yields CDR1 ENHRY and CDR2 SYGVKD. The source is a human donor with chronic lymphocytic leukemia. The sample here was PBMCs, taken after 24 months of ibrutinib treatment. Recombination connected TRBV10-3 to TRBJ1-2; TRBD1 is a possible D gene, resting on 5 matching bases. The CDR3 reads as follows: CAITGGEGRGDYGYTF. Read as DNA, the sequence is TGTGCCATCACGGGTGGGGAGGGGAGAGGCGACTATGGCTACACCTTC.